This T cell receptor beta chain was profiled in a study of T cells after yellow fever vaccination. Study results and caveats: Though weaker, the secondary response peaked faster, on day 5 versus 15.

Trimming cost V 5 bases and J 2 bases; bases outside gene matches: 1. The CDR3 consists of 13 residues. TCRdb re-called the 5' RACE reads with MiXCR, one entry per CDR3 protein. The sample lists some 200,000 distinct CDR3 sequences; approximately 3% were seen once. This clonotype has a count of ten or more. Its antigen is unknown. The source of this sequence is a man aged 18 to 29 who received the YFV17D yellow fever vaccine. This sample comprised CD4+ T cells sorted from PBMCs, obtained 10 days after the yellow fever booster vaccination. The chain has TRBV12-3 or TRBV12-4 and TRBJ2-7; 9 positions agree with TRBD2. The CDR3 coding sequence is TGTGCCAGCAGTCAGCGGGGGGCCTACGAGCAGTACGTC. It codes for CASSQRGAYEQYV.